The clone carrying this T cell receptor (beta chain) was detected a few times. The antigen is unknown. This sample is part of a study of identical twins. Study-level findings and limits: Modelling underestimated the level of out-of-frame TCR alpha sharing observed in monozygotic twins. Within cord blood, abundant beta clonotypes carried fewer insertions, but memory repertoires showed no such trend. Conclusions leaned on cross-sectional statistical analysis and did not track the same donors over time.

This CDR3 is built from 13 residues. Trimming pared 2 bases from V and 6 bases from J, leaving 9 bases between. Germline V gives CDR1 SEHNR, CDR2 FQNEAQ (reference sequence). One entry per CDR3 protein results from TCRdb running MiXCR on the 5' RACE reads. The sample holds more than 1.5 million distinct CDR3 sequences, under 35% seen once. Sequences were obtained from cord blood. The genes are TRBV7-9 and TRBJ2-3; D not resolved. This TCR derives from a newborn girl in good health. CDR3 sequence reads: CASSLSVLDTQYF. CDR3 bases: TGTGCCAGCAGCTTATCGGTCCTGGATACGCAGTATTTT.